This entry lists 28 T cell receptor beta chains sequenced from one sample in a study of blood T cell repertoires in COVID-19 (dated by TCRdb to 2018 to 2020). To prepare the library, the immunoSEQ multiplex PCR assay was applied. TCRdb holds this immuneACCESS table with in-frame rearrangements only. Some clones are missing; in checked studies, unresolved V genes explain under half, and the rest has no known cause. A total of fewer than 150,000 clones appear in this sample, about 75% of them only once. 20% to 25% of the sample belongs to the ten largest clones. Material for sequencing was peripheral blood. The source is a man older than 75 with acute or convalescent COVID-19.

The chain joins TRBV3-1 (or the pseudogene TRBV3-2) to TRBJ2-6, with D perhaps matching TRBD2 (7 bases). Germline V gene data show CDR1 as LGHDT and CDR2 as YNNKEL (reference sequence). This CDR3 has 16 residues. V lost 5 bases, J lost 0 bases, and 11 bases lay in between. CDR3 nucleotide sequence: TGTGCCAGCAGCAGGGGGGGGAACTCTGGGGCCAACGTCCTGACTTTC. This encodes CASSRGGNSGANVLTF.

The table lists this clone with a few counts. The chain recombines TRBV7-2 with TRBJ2-7; no clear D gene. The CDR3 has 14 residues. Per germline, CDR1 SGHTA and CDR2 FQGNSA. V lost 3 bases and J 1 base, leaving 10 bases between the germline ends. CDR3 amino acids: CASSFAGFSYEQYF. As DNA, the CDR3 is TGTGCCAGCAGCTTTGCCGGGTTTTCCTACGAGCAGTACTTC. The entire variable domain, with the rest obtained from reference TRBV7-2 and TRBJ2-7, is as follows: GAGVSQSPSNKVTEKGKDVELRCDPISGHTALYWYRQSLGQGLEFLIYFQGNSAPDKSGLPSDRFSAERTGGSVSTLTIQRTQQEDSAVYLCASSFAGFSYEQYFGPGTRLTVT.

The chain links TRBV2 to TRBJ2-5; weak D call: TRBD1 (5 bases). Trimming removed 7 bases from V and 4 bases from J, with 13 bases in between. Per germline, CDR1 SNHLY and CDR2 FYNNEI. This CDR3 spans 13 amino acids. The CDR3 spells CASNVQGRETQYF. CDR3 DNA sequence: TGTGCCAGCAATGTGCAGGGTCGAGAGACCCAGTACTTC.

In this sample, this clone turned up once. The CDR3 region has the DNA TGTGCCAGCAAACGGGACTCCGGCGGGGGCACTGAAGCTTTCTTT. It specifies CASKRDSGGGTEAFF. The genes are TRBV6-5 and TRBJ1-1, with D perhaps TRBD1 (5 bases). This CDR3 contains 15 residues. The V end lost 7 bases, the J end lost 4 bases, and 19 bases lay between the germline ends. The V gene's germline CDR1 is MNHEY and CDR2 SVGAGI.

The gene calls are TRBV5-1 and TRBJ2-5; D not resolved. The CDR3 spans 13 residues. The V gene's germline CDR1 is SGHRS and CDR2 YFSETQ. Trimming took 4 bases from V and 2 from J, leaving 9 bases between them. The chain's CDR3 is CASSPLTQETQYF. The DNA for the CDR3 is TGCGCCAGCAGCCCTTTGACTCAAGAGACCCAGTACTTC.

The rearrangement joins TRBV7-3 to TRBJ2-1, with a tentative D call TRBD2 (5 bases). In germline, CDR1 is SGHTA, CDR2 FQGTGA. This CDR3 has 13 residues. Trimming left V 5 bases short and J 8 bases short, with 13 bases between. CDR3 coding DNA: TGTGCCAGCAGCCCCCAGTTTAGCGATGAGCAGTTCTTC. Translating it yields CASSPQFSDEQFF.

J is TRBJ2-2 and V is TRBV19, with 8 nucleotides matching TRBD1. The CDR3 is made up of 17 amino acids. J was trimmed by 3 bases and V by 8 bases; bases with no gene match: 14. Germline V gene sequence: CDR1 LNHDA, CDR2 SQIVND (reference sequence). CDR3: CASSSNVGQDYTGELFF. The CDR3 DNA is TGTGCCAGTTCCTCCAACGTGGGACAGGATTACACCGGGGAGCTGTTTTTT.

This chain uses TRBV7-8 with TRBJ2-7; 10 bases match TRBD1. The V segment lost 8 bases and the J segment 2 bases; nucleotides outside the gene matches: 12. Germline loops: CDR1 SGHVS, CDR2 FQNEAQ. CDR3 size: 16 residues. CDR3 bases: TGTGCCAGCGGGACACCCCACGGGACAGGGGCCTACGAGCAGTACTTC. Amino acid sequence: CASGTPHGTGAYEQYF. Using reference TRBV7-8 and TRBJ2-7 for the parts outside the CDR3, the full variable domain is GAGVSQSPRYKVAKRGQDVALRCDPISGHVSLFWYQQALGQGPEFLTYFQNEAQLDKSGLPSDRFFAERPEGSVSTLKIQRTQQEDSAVYLCASGTPHGTGAYEQYFGPGTRLTVT.

This chain joins TRBV29-1 and TRBJ2-1, with 11 bases fitting TRBD2. With 6 bases clipped from V and 2 bases from J, the junction kept 6 bases outside the gene matches. This CDR3 region has 15 residues. Germline values: CDR1 SQVTM, CDR2 ANQGSEA. The CDR3 sequence is CSVVPGLAAYNEQFF. The CDR3 nucleotides are TGCAGCGTGGTTCCGGGACTAGCGGCCTACAATGAGCAGTTCTTC.

The chain recombines TRBV7-8 with TRBJ2-2, with 7 bases fitting TRBD1. V was pared by 1 base and J by 3 bases, with 5 bases of the junction left unmatched. Germline values: CDR1 SGHVS, CDR2 FQNEAQ. The CDR3 totals 16 residues. The CDR3 reads CASSLGTQGYTGELFF. CDR3 nucleotide sequence: TGTGCCAGCAGCTTAGGTACACAGGGGTACACCGGGGAGCTGTTTTTT. Variable domain in full (rest from reference TRBV7-8 and TRBJ2-2): GAGVSQSPRYKVAKRGQDVALRCDPISGHVSLFWYQQALGQGPEFLTYFQNEAQLDKSGLPSDRFFAERPEGSVSTLKIQRTQQEDSAVYLCASSLGTQGYTGELFFGEGSRLTVL.

This clone was recorded once. The rearrangement links TRBV9 to TRBJ2-3, with 14 bases lining up with TRBD2. Germline CDR1 is SGDLS and CDR2 is YYNGEE. V lost 2 bases to trimming and J lost 0 bases; unmatched junction nucleotides: 11. This CDR3 has 20 residues. The CDR3 DNA is TGTGCCAGCAGCGTTCGACTAGCGGGGGGGGACAGGCCTAGCACAGATACGCAGTATTTT. It yields the protein CASSVRLAGGDRPSTDTQYF. Looking up the rest from reference TRBV9 and TRBJ2-3 gives the full variable domain: DSGVTQTPKHLITATGQRVTLRCSPRSGDLSVYWYQQSLDQGLQFLIQYYNGEERAKGNILERFSAQQFPDLHSELNLSSLELGDSALYFCASSVRLAGGDRPSTDTQYFGPGTRLTVL.

The V and J genes are TRBV7-6 and TRBJ2-3; 9 bases match TRBD2. Per the germline V gene, CDR1 is SGHVS and CDR2 is FNYEAQ. The CDR3 sequence is 19 residues long. V was pared by 1 base and J by 0 bases, with 11 bases of the junction left unmatched. CDR3 sequence: CASSLVSAGGRGSTDTQYF. CDR3 nucleotides: TGTGCCAGCAGCTTAGTGTCCGCGGGGGGGCGGGGTAGCACAGATACGCAGTATTTT.

CDR3 bases: TGTGCCAGCTCATCGACTAGAGGTGTGGCAGATACGCAGTATTTT. Its protein product is CASSSTRGVADTQYF. The gene calls are TRBV18 and TRBJ2-3; D is possibly TRBD2 (6 bases). In germline, CDR1 is KGHSH, CDR2 LQKENI. The V and J ends lost 5 bases and 4 bases respectively, with 16 bases between them. This CDR3 spans 15 amino acids.

V usage is TRBV15 and J usage is TRBJ1-5; D might be TRBD1 (5 bases). Germline CDR1 and CDR2: LNHNV and YYDKDF (reference sequence). With 7 bases removed from V and 3 bases from J, the gap between germline ends came to 16 bases. The CDR3 length is 15 residues. CDR3 DNA sequence: TGTGCCACCACCCCAGGGCCAGGTTACAATCAGCCCCAGCATTTT. Translation: CATTPGPGYNQPQHF.

The chain has TRBV14 and TRBJ2-5; TRBD1 is a possible D gene (8 bases). Trimming took off 4 bases at V and 5 bases at J, with 14 bases between the two ends. The CDR3 is made up of 14 amino acids. The V gene's germline CDR1 is SGHDN and CDR2 FVKESK. The CDR3 DNA sequence: TGTGCCAGCAGCCCCACAGGGGGGGTGGAGACCCAGTACTTC. This codes for CASSPTGGVETQYF.

The chain links TRBV5-1 to TRBJ2-1; no clear D gene. This CDR3 comprises 14 residues. With 2 bases removed from V and 3 bases from J, the gap between germline ends came to 9 bases. Germline assignment: CDR1 SGHRS and CDR2 YFSETQ. Here the CDR3 DNA reads TGCGCCAGCAGCTTAGAGAGCCACTACAATGAGCAGTTCTTC. Translating gives CASSLESHYNEQFF.

The V call is TRBV6-4, the J call TRBJ1-3, with a possible D match to TRBD1 (6 bases). Germline loops: CDR1 MRHNA, CDR2 SNTAGT. V was clipped by 8 bases and J by 3 bases, with 20 bases between them. This CDR3 has 16 residues. CDR3 nucleotides: TGTGCCAGCGTCAACCGTCCGGACAGCTATGGAAACACCATATATTTT. It codes for CASVNRPDSYGNTIYF.

For the CDR3, the DNA is TGTGCCATCAGTGATAACAACAATGAGCAGTTCTTC. Its translation: CAISDNNNEQFF. The chain combines TRBV10-3 with TRBJ2-1; unclear D gene. V gave up 3 bases and J gave up 5 bases, with 5 bases separating them. The germline CDR1 and CDR2 sequences are ENHRY and SYGVKD. The CDR3 runs to 12 residues.

CDR3 sequence: CASSSTGGQPQHF. The CDR3 nucleotides read TGTGCCAGCAGTTCGACAGGGGGTCAGCCCCAGCATTTT. The chain recombines TRBV6-6 with TRBJ1-5, with TRBD1 matching over 9 bases. This CDR3 is built from 13 residues. V shed 4 bases, J shed 6 bases, and the junction held 1 base outside the gene matches. Germline-derived CDR1 and CDR2 are MNHNY and SVGAGI (reference sequence).

CDR3 loop: CASSYSGGANEKLFF. The CDR3 DNA is TGTGCCAGCAGTTACTCGGGGGGGGCTAATGAAAAACTGTTTTTT. The rearrangement links TRBV6-6 to TRBJ1-4, with D possibly being TRBD1 (5 bases). The CDR3 loop spans 15 amino acids. V lost 0 bases and J 3 bases, leaving 8 bases between the germline ends. The V gene's germline CDR1 is MNHNY and CDR2 SVGAGI (reference sequence).

The J gene is TRBJ2-2, the V gene TRBV18; D is undetermined. CDR3 length: 14 amino acids. Looked up from germline, CDR1 is KGHSH and CDR2 is LQKENI. V was shortened by 4 bases and J by 6 bases, with 12 bases between the two germline ends. CDR3 DNA: TGTGCCAGCTCACGAACTGCTCTAGCCGGGGAGCTGTTTTTT. It encodes CASSRTALAGELFF.

For this clone: This same CDR3 is encoded by further DNA sequences in the sample. The genes are TRBV18 and TRBJ2-5; D possibly corresponds to TRBD1 (7 bases). The CDR3 has 16 residues. Germline CDR1 KGHSH, CDR2 LQKENI. V lost 2 bases to trimming and J lost 1 base, with 14 bases between them. The CDR3 nucleotides read TGTGCCAGCTCACCAGGGGGGACAGCTAGCCAAGAGACCCAGTACTTC. Protein sequence: CASSPGGTASQETQYF.

J is TRBJ1-5 and V is TRBV30; D is unclear. V shed 1 base and J shed 8 bases, with 12 bases lying between them. The CDR3 totals 13 residues. The germline V gene has CDR1 GTSNPN and CDR2 SVGIG (reference sequence). The CDR3 is CAWSAEPGKPQHF. DNA for the CDR3: TGTGCCTGGAGTGCCGAGCCCGGGAAGCCCCAGCATTTT.

The V and J genes are TRBV3-1 (or the pseudogene TRBV3-2) and TRBJ2-5; 7 bases agree with TRBD2. This CDR3 spans 13 amino acids. CDR1 and CDR2 from the germline V gene are LGHDT and YNNKEL (reference sequence). Unmatched junction bases numbered 10, after V lost 10 bases and J lost 5 bases. Written as DNA, the CDR3 is TGTGCCACGAGCCGGCCCGGGGGGGAGACCCAGTACTTC. Encoded protein: CATSRPGGETQYF.

This chain links TRBV4-1 with TRBJ2-7; 9 bases fit TRBD1. The CDR3 length is 16 residues. CDR1 and CDR2 from the germline V gene are MGHRA and YSYEKL. The junction had 12 bases not matched to a gene; V was cut back by 3 bases and J by 6 bases. The CDR3 DNA reads TGCGCCAGCAGCCATGAGCCGGGACAGGGCAAGATCGAGCAGTACTTC. Translation: CASSHEPGQGKIEQYF.

This clone has a single count. The rearrangement uses TRBV2 and TRBJ2-2, with 7 bases lining up with TRBD1. There are 15 residues in the CDR3. V was clipped by 4 bases and J by 2 bases; unmatched bases: 4. The germline V gene has CDR1 SNHLY and CDR2 FYNNEI. The CDR3 loop is CASSGGQRNTGELFF. CDR3 DNA sequence: TGTGCCAGCAGTGGGGGACAGAGAAACACCGGGGAGCTGTTTTTT.

The gene calls are TRBV4-3 and TRBJ2-7; D unresolved. Trimming left V 4 bases short and J 2 bases short, with 9 bases between. CDR3 length: 13 residues. Per germline, CDR1 LGHNA and CDR2 YSLEER. CDR3 nucleotides: TGCGCCAGCAGCCCTTCTTCCCCCTACGAGCAGTACTTC. Its protein product is CASSPSSPYEQYF.

The chain joins TRBV5-5 to TRBJ1-4; possibly TRBD1 for D (6 bases). V was cut by 4 bases and J by 4 bases, with 11 bases left in between. The germline V gene encodes CDR1 SGHKS and CDR2 YYEKEE (reference sequence). This CDR3 is built from 14 residues. The CDR3 protein is CASSLGRGNEKLFF. The CDR3 coding sequence is TGTGCCAGCAGCCTGGGCAGGGGTAATGAAAAACTGTTTTTT.